Each of the 9 T cell receptor beta chains below was sequenced from the same sample in a study of response to subunit inactivated influenza vaccine. TCRdb re-derived calls from the RT-PCR reads in MiXCR, one entry per CDR3 protein. The sample has around 580,000 distinct CDR3 sequences, 13% to 15% seen once. The source was PBMCs from blood, collected approximately 12 days after vaccination. These receptor sequences come from a man between 50 and 59 years old who received an inactivated influenza vaccine.

V is TRBV7-2 and J is TRBJ2-3; D could derive from TRBD1 or TRBD2 (6 bases each). Trimming took 1 base from V and 1 from J, leaving 12 bases between them. The CDR3 is made up of 16 amino acids. Germline CDR1 and CDR2: SGHTA and FQGNSA. DNA of the CDR3: TGTGCCAGCAGCTTAGTGGGGGGCCGGGGCACAGATACGCAGTATTTT. It codes for CASSLVGGRGTDTQYF.

The sample holds a few counts of this clonotype. The chain joins TRBV7-8 to TRBJ2-1; D is unclear. Germline CDR1 SGHVS, CDR2 FQNEAQ. V gave up 3 bases and J gave up 0 bases, with 9 bases separating them. The CDR3 loop spans 15 amino acids. CDR3 DNA sequence: TGTGCCAGCAGCTTGGAGCGATACTCCTACAATGAGCAGTTCTTC. This codes for CASSLERYSYNEQFF.

V usage is TRBV6-1 and J usage is TRBJ2-5; 8 bases are a match to TRBD1. J lost 3 bases, V lost 4 bases, and 4 bases had no gene match. CDR1 MNHNS and CDR2 SASEGT come from the germline V gene. The CDR3 has 14 amino acids. The DNA for the CDR3 is TGTGCCAGCAGTGGACAGGGGACCGAAGAGACCCAGTACTTC. Its protein product is CASSGQGTEETQYF.

The chain links TRBV6-2 or TRBV6-3 to TRBJ1-1; the D gene is possibly TRBD1 (6 bases). The ends were cut back, 6 bases at V and 2 bases at J, with 25 bases in the middle. CDR1 and CDR2 from the germline V gene are MNHEY and SVGEGT. This CDR3 has 18 residues. This CDR3 is CASRSLLAGAGINTEAFF. The CDR3 nucleotides are TGTGCCAGCAGATCTCTCTTAGCGGGGGCCGGGATAAACACTGAAGCTTTCTTT.

This clonotype was counted only a few times. The J gene is TRBJ1-2, the V gene TRBV20-1; a weak D match, TRBD1 (6 bases). CDR1 and CDR2 from the germline V gene are DFQATT and SNEGSKA (reference sequence). The CDR3 runs to 15 residues. Trimming took 5 bases from V and 7 from J, leaving 23 bases between them. CDR3 sequence: CSAGAFGGQDGGYTF. Here the CDR3 DNA reads TGCAGTGCTGGGGCGTTCGGGGGGCAGGATGGTGGCTACACCTTC.

The chain is built from TRBV10-3 and TRBJ1-2; TRBD1 matches 7 bases. This CDR3 region has 14 residues. The junction had 6 bases not matched to a gene; V was cut back by 4 bases and J by 4 bases. The V gene's germline CDR1 is ENHRY and CDR2 SYGVKD. The CDR3 coding sequence is TGTGCCATCAGTGTCGGAGGGGGCGGCTATGGCTACACCTTC. Amino acids: CAISVGGGGYGYTF.

This clonotype was detected only a few times. V gene TRBV7-2 combines with J gene TRBJ1-1, with 9 nucleotides matching TRBD1. After removal of 2 bases from V and 0 bases from J, the junction contained 1 base not matched to a gene. Germline V lookup: CDR1 SGHTA, CDR2 FQGNSA. The length of the CDR3 is 15 residues. The DNA of the CDR3 is TGTGCCAGCAGCTTAAGGGACAGGGTGAACACTGAAGCTTTCTTT. Translation: CASSLRDRVNTEAFF.

This clonotype was recorded many times. The V and J genes are TRBV10-3 and TRBJ2-5; either TRBD1 or TRBD2 may supply D (5 bases each). This CDR3 is 12 amino acids long. Trimming removed 2 bases at V and 4 bases at J, with 5 bases between. Germline values: CDR1 ENHRY, CDR2 SYGVKD. The CDR3 DNA is TGTGCCATCAGTGAGGGGGGAGAGACCCAGTACTTC. This translates into CAISEGGETQYF.

In its sample, this clonotype was seen a few times. V usage is TRBV12-3 or TRBV12-4 and J usage is TRBJ1-4; D remains unclear. This CDR3 is 15 amino acids long. V was clipped by 0 bases and J by 7 bases, with 12 bases between them. The CDR3 nucleotides are TGTGCCAGCAGTTTAGCATCGGGGTTAGGTGAAAAACTGTTTTTT. Protein sequence: CASSLASGLGEKLFF.